This TCR beta chain was sequenced for a study of shared clonotypes between healthy human individuals. Findings and caveats of the study: With few donors, the genetic and exposure-history diversity represented was limited. Generally, naive subsets (rather than memory subsets) showed larger estimated richness.

CD45RO-negative CD8 cells positively selected for CCR7 made up the naive population, which excluded terminally differentiated effector memory CD45RA+ cells. Authors' methods: ImmunoSEQ supplied junction-only sequences lacking quality scores, so filtering was different. This table comes from immunoSEQ multiplex PCR, and its TCRdb copy is limited to in-frame clones, with some not included. V and J calls plus clone size are reproduced from that table; the DNA served to infer D and trimming. Of 650,000 to 800,000 clones listed, about 92% are singletons. Comment on this clone: Its antigen is not known.

This clonotype was sampled from a man between 25 and 39 years old in good health. Sample: naive CD8+ T cells sorted from blood.

In DNA, the CDR3 is TGCAGCGTGGCAGGGGGACGGATTCATTTGAATGAGCAGTTCTTC. Protein: CSVAGGRIHLNEQFF. The chain joins TRBV29-1 to TRBJ2-1, with 7 bases lining up with TRBD1. The CDR3 spans 15 residues. Trimming cost V 6 bases and J 7 bases; bases outside gene matches: 15. Germline CDR1 reads SQVTM; CDR2 reads ANQGSEA.